This TCR beta chain was captured in a study of blood T cell repertoires in COVID-19. Source study methods: Amplified reference gene primers provided the basis for estimating nucleated cell counts. Assay used: immunoSEQ multiplex PCR; TCRdb lists only in-frame clones, some missing. V and J calls and clone size are as listed in that table; D and trimming were resolved from the DNA. The table includes about 21,000 clones, over 80% detected once. This receptor was obtained from a man aged 80 or over with active or convalescent COVID-19. Material for sequencing was peripheral blood.

CDR3 sequence (DNA): TGTGCCAGCAGTTCCCAGGGAAATGAGCAGTTCTTC. Translating it yields CASSSQGNEQFF. This chain connects TRBV2 to TRBJ2-1, with a possible D match to TRBD1 (5 bases). The CDR3 runs to 12 residues. Germline CDR1 SNHLY, CDR2 FYNNEI. The V and J ends lost 5 bases and 7 bases respectively, with 9 bases between them.